What follows describes a single TCR beta chain. Its antigen is still unknown. TCRdb's copy holds only in-frame clones and misses some; the assay was immunoSEQ multiplex PCR. There are more than 2,000,000 clones in the sample; more than 80% occur only once, and 0.13% to 0.15% lies in the top ten. This record belongs to a study of shared clonotypes between healthy human individuals. Study background: The plates for each donor numbered three CD4 naive, three CD4 memory, two CD8 naive and one CD8 memory.

Whole-study results and caveats: It was expected that sequencing depth would affect clonotype sharing among donors.

The V gene lost 1 base and the J gene lost 8 bases, with 14 bases spanning the gap. This CDR3 is built from 15 residues. CDR1 is LGHNA, CDR2 YSLEER, per germline. This clonotype was obtained from a man aged 18 to 29 in good health. The V gene is TRBV4-3, the J gene TRBJ2-2, with D possibly called TRBD1 or TRBD2 (5 bases each). The sequenced sample was naive CD4+ T cells sorted from blood. Documented subset: CD45RA+ positively selected. The CDR3 bases are TGCGCCAGCAGCCAAGCCGATCGGGACCGGGGGGAGCTGTTTTTT. This sequence encodes CASSQADRDRGELFF.